This T cell receptor (beta chain) was identified during a study of blood T cells in healthy people across ages. Study-wide results and caveats: Versus aged donors, long-lived donors had higher diversity and more naive CD4+ cells.

As to this clonotype: Antigen specificity is unknown.

CDR1 is DFQATT, CDR2 SNEGSKA, per germline (reference sequence). V shed 6 bases and J shed 2 bases, with 9 bases lying between them. The CDR3 spans 12 residues. Extraction yielded at least 6 micrograms of total RNA per sample. Together with a sample-barcoded 5' primer, a J-beta primer mix was included in a second PCR lasting about 6 to 11 cycles. TCRdb ran MiXCR on the 5' RACE reads and lists one entry per CDR3 protein. The repertoire holds about 1.4 million distinct CDR3 sequences, with approximately 59% as singletons. The receptor comes from a young man in good health. Material: blood. The genes are TRBV20-1 and TRBJ2-3; D might be TRBD2 (6 bases). The CDR3 DNA follows: TGCAGTGCGGAGGGGTACACAGATACGCAGTATTTT. Its protein is CSAEGYTDTQYF.